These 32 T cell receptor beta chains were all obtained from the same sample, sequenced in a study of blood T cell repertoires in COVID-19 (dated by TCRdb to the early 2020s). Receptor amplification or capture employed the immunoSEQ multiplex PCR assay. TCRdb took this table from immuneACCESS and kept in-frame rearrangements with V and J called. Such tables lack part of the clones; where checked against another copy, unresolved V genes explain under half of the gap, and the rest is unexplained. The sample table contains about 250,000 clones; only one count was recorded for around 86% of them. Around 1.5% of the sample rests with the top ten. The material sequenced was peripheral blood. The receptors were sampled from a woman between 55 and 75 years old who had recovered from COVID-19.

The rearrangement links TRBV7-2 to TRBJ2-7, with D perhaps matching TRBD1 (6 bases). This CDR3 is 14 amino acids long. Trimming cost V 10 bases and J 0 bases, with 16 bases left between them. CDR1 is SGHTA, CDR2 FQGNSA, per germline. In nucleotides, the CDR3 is TGTGCCACCACCGTACAGGGCAACTCCTACGAGCAGTACTTC. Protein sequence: CATTVQGNSYEQYF.

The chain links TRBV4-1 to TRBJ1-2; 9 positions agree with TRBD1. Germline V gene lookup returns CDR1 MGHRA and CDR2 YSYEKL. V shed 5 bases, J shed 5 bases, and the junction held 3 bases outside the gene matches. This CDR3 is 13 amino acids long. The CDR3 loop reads CASSSDRGYGYTF. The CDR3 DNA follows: TGCGCCAGCAGCTCAGACAGGGGGTATGGCTACACCTTC.

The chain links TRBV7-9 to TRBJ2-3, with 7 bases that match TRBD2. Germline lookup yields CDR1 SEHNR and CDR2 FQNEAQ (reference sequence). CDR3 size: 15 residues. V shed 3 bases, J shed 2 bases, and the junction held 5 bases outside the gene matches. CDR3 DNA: TGTGCCAGCAGCTTCCCGGGACTATCCACAGATACGCAGTATTTT. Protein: CASSFPGLSTDTQYF.

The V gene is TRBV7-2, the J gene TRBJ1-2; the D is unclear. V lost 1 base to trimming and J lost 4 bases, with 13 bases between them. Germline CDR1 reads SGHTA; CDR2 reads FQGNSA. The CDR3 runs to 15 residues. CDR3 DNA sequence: TGTGCCAGCAGCTTAGTGGCACAGAATGCCTATGGCTACACCTTC. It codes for CASSLVAQNAYGYTF.

The CDR3 spells CASSFQINYGYTF. The CDR3 region has the DNA TGTGCCAGCAGCTTCCAAATTAACTATGGCTACACCTTC. The rearrangement links TRBV5-8 to TRBJ1-2; no definite D call. The CDR3 has 13 amino acids. The ends were cut back, 2 bases at V and 1 base at J, with 6 bases in the middle. Per the germline V gene, CDR1 is SGHTS and CDR2 is YDEGEE.

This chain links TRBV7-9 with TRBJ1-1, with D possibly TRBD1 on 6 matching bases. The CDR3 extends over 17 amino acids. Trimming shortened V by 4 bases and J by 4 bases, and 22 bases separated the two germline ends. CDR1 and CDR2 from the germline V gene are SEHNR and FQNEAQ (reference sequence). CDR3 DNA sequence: TGTGCCAGCAGCTCCGAATTACAGGGATGGGGGGGCACTGAAGCTTTCTTT. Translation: CASSSELQGWGGTEAFF.

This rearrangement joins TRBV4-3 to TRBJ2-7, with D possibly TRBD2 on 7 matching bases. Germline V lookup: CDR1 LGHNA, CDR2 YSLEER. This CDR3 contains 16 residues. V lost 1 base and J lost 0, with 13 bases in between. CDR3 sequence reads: CASSQGQRGHSYEQYF. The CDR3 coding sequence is TGCGCCAGCAGCCAAGGACAGCGGGGACACTCCTACGAGCAGTACTTC.

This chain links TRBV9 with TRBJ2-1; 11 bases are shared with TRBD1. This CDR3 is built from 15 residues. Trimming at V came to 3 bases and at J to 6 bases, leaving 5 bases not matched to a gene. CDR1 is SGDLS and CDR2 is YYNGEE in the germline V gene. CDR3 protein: CASSARDRGVNEQFF. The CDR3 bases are TGTGCCAGCAGCGCCCGGGACAGGGGGGTCAATGAGCAGTTCTTC.

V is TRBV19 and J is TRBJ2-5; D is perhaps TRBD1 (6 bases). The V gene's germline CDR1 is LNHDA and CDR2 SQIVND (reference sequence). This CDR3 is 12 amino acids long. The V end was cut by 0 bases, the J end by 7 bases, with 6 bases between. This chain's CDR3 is CASSIEGGTQYF. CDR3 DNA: TGTGCCAGTAGTATAGAAGGGGGGACCCAGTACTTC.

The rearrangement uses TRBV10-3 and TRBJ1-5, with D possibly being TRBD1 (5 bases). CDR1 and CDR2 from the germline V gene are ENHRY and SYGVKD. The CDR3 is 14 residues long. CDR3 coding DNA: TGTGCATCGAGGAAAGGGGCCGGCGATCAGCCCCAGCATTTT. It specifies CASRKGAGDQPQHF.

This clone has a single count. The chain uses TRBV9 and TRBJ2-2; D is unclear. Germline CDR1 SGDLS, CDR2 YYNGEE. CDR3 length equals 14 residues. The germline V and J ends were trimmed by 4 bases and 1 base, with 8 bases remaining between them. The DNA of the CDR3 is TGTGCCAGCAGCCTTTCGGGGAACACCGGGGAGCTGTTTTTT. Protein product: CASSLSGNTGELFF.

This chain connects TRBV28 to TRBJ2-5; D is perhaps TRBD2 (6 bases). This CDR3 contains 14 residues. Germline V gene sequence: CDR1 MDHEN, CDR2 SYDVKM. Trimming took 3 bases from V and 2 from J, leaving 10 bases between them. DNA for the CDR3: TGTGCCAGCAGTTTGGGAGGAAATCAAGAGACCCAGTACTTC. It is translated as CASSLGGNQETQYF.

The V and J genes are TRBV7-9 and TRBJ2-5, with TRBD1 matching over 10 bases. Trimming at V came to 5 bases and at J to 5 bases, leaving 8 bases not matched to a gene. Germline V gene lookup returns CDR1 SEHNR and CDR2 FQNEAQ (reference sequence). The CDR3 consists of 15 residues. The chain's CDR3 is CASSRIWTGGETQYF. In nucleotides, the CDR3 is TGTGCCAGCAGCCGAATATGGACAGGGGGGGAGACCCAGTACTTC.

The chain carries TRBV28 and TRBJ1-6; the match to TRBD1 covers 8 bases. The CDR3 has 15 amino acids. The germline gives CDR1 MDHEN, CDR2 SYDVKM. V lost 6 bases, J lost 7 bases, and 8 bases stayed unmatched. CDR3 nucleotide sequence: TGTGCCAGCAGCCCCCCCAGGGGGCTCAATTCACCCCTCCACTTT. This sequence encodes CASSPPRGLNSPLHF.

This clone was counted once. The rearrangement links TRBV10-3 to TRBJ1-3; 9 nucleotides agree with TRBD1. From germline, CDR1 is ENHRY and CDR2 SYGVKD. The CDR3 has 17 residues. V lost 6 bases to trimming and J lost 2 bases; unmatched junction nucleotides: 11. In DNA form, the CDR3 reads TGTGCCATCAGCCTAATTTCCGGGACAGGGACTGGAAACACCATATATTTT. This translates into CAISLISGTGTGNTIYF.

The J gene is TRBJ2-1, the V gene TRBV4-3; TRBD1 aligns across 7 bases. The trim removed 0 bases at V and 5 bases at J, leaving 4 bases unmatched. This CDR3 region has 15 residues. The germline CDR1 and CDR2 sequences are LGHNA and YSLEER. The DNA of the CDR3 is TGCGCCAGCAGCCAAGATTGGGACAGCAACAATGAGCAGTTCTTC. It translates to CASSQDWDSNNEQFF.

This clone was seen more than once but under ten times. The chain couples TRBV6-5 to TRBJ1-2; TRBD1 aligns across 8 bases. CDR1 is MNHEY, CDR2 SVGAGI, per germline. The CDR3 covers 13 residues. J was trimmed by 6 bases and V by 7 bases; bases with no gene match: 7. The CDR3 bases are TGTGCCAGCACACAGGCGGACAGGGATGGCTACACCTTC. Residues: CASTQADRDGYTF.

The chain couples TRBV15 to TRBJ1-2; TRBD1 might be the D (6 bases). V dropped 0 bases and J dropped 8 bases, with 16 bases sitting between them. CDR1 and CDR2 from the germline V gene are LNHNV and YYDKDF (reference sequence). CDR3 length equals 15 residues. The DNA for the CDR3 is TGTGCCACCAGCAGAGATAATGCAGGGGCGGGCGGCTACACCTTC. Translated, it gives CATSRDNAGAGGYTF.

CDR3 sequence reads: CASSIHLSRDGELFF. Written as DNA, the CDR3 is TGTGCCAGTAGTATCCATCTTTCGAGGGACGGGGAGCTGTTTTTT. This chain uses TRBV19 with TRBJ2-2; tentative D call: TRBD2 (5 bases). Germline CDR1 is LNHDA and CDR2 is SQIVND (reference sequence). V gave up 3 bases and J gave up 7 bases, with 15 bases separating them. The CDR3 contains 15 residues.

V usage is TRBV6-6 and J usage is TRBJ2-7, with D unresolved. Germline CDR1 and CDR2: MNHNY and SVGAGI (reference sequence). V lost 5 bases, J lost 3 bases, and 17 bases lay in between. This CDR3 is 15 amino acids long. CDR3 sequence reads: CASSRPSRKHYEQYF. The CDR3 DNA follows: TGTGCCAGCAGTCGCCCGTCTAGAAAGCACTACGAGCAGTACTTC.

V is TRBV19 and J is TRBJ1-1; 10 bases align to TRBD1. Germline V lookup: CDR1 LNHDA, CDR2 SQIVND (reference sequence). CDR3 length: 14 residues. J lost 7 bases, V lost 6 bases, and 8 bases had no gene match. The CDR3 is CASSARDRGHEAFF. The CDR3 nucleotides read TGTGCCAGTAGCGCCCGGGACAGGGGACATGAAGCTTTCTTT.

CDR3 DNA sequence: TGTGCCAGCAGCAAGGGAACAGGTGACCCCGGGGAGCTGTTTTTT. Amino acids: CASSKGTGDPGELFF. The J gene is TRBJ2-2, the V gene TRBV21-1; TRBD1, the table's D call, was not compared with the DNA. TRBV21-1 is a listed pseudogene. The CDR3 is made up of 15 amino acids.

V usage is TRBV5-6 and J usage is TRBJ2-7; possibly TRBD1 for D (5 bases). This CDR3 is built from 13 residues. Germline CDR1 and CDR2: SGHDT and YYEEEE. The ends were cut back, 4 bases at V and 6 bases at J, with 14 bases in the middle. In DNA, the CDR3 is TGTGCCAGCAGCCCCCAACCAGGGTTCGAGCAGTACTTC. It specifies CASSPQPGFEQYF.

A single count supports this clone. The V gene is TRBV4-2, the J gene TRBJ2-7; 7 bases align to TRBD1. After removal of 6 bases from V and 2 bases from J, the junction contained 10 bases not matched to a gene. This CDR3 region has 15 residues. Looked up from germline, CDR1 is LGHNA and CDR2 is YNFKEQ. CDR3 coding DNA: TGTGCCAGCAGTCTGGAACAGGGGCCACCCTACGAGCAGTACTTC. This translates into CASSLEQGPPYEQYF.

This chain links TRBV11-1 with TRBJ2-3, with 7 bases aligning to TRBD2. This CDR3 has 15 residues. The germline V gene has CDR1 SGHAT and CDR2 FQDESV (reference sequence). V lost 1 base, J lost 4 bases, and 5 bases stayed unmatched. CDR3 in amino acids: CASSLDQRGSDTQYF. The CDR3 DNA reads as TGTGCCAGCAGCTTAGATCAGCGGGGTTCAGATACGCAGTATTTT. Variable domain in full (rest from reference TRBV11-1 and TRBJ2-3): EAEVAQSPRYKITEKSQAVAFWCDPISGHATLYWYRQILGQGPELLVQFQDESVVDDSQLPKDRFSAERLKGVDSTLKIQPAELGDSAMYLCASSLDQRGSDTQYFGPGTRLTVL.

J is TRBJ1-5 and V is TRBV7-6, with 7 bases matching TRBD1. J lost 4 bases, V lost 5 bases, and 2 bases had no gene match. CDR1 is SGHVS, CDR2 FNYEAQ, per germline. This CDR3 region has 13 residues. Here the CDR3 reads CASSRDRNQPQHF. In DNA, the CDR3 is TGTGCCAGCAGCCGGGACAGAAATCAGCCCCAGCATTTT.

DNA of the CDR3: TGCGCCAGCAGCCCCCGGGACAGAGTTACCTACAATGAGCAGTTCTTC. Its protein product is CASSPRDRVTYNEQFF. The genes are TRBV10-1 and TRBJ2-1, with 7 bases aligning to TRBD1. From germline, CDR1 is WNHNN and CDR2 SYGVQD (reference sequence). V dropped 6 bases and J dropped 2; count of bases not matched to a gene: 10. The CDR3 contains 16 residues.

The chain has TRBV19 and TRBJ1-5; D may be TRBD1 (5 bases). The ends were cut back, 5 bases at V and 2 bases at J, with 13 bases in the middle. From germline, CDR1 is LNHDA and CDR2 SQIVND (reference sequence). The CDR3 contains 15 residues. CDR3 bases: TGTGCCAGTAGTTCGAGTTCACAGGGCAATCAGCCCCAGCATTTT. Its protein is CASSSSSQGNQPQHF.

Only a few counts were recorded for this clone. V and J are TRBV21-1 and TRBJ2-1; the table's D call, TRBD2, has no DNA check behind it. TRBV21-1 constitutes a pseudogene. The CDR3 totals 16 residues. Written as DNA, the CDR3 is TGTGCCAGCAGCAAAGTTGTGACTAGTCCTAACAATGAGCAGTTCTTC. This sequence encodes CASSKVVTSPNNEQFF.

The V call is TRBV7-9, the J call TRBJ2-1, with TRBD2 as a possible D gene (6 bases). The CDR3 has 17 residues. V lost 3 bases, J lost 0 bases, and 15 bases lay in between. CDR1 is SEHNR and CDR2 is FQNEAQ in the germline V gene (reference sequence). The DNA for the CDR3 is TGTGCCAGCAGCTTTGACCTAGCGCGGAGCTCCTACAATGAGCAGTTCTTC. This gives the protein CASSFDLARSSYNEQFF.

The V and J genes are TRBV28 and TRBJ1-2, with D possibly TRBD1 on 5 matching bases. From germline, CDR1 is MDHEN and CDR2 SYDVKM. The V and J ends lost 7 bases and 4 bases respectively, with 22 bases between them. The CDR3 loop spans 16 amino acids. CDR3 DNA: TGTGCCAGCACCAGATTGACAGCCAGTGCCTTCTATGGCTACACCTTC. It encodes CASTRLTASAFYGYTF.

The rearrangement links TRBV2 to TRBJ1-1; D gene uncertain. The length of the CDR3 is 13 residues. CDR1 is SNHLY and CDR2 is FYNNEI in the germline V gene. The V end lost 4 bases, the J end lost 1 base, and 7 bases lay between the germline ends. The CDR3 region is CASSVSGNTEAFF. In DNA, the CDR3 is TGTGCCAGCAGTGTGTCGGGGAACACTGAAGCTTTCTTT.